This is a list of T cell receptor beta chains from one sample in a study of cytomegalovirus exposure and HLA in healthy donors. Sequencing was performed with immunoSEQ multiplex PCR; in TCRdb, only in-frame clones are kept and a portion is missing. This table holds about 220,000 clones, approximately 88% found once. The sequenced material came from PBMCs. The receptors were gathered from a boy aged 2-9 years in good health and CMV-seronegative. Both conserved end residues are part of each CDR3. A D gene is named only where the DNA matches it firmly. Part of the rows lack a size; the others show once, few, many or a class for expanded clones.

J gene | D gene | clone size | V gene | CDR3 DNA | CDR3 protein
TRBJ1-4 | . | . | TRBV15 | TGTGCCACCAGACAGGGCGCAACTAATGAAAAACTGTTTTTT | CATRQGATNEKLFF
TRBJ1-1 | . | . | TRBV29-1 | TGCAGCGTTGACCGCGGAGATTATGAAGCTTTCTTT | CSVDRGDYEAFF
TRBJ2-7 | TRBD1 | . | TRBV29-1 | TGCAGCGTTGTCTACGGGACAGGGATGGGCGAGCAGTACTTC | CSVVYGTGMGEQYF
TRBJ2-2 | TRBD2 | once | TRBV11-2 | TGTGCCAGCAGCACCGGGGGGGCCGGTGGCGGGGAGCTGTTTTTT | CASSTGGAGGGELFF
TRBJ2-3 | . | few | TRBV2 | TGTGCCAGCAGTGTTCGGCGGGTCACAGATACGCAGTATTTT | CASSVRRVTDTQYF
TRBJ1-1 | . | . | TRBV5-1 | TGCGCCAGCAGCACCAGCAGGGGGAACACTGAAGCTTTCTTT | CASSTSRGNTEAFF
TRBJ2-7 | TRBD1 | . | TRBV11-2 | TGTGCCAGCAGCTCTCAAGACAGGGCCTCCTACGAGCAGTACTTC | CASSSQDRASYEQYF
TRBJ2-2 | TRBD2 | . | TRBV5-1 | TGCGCCGCCCTCCCAGCGGGGGGGCTTAGTACCGGGGAGCTGTTTTTT | CAALPAGGLSTGELFF
TRBJ2-3 | TRBD2 | . | TRBV18 | TGTGCCAGCTCACCACCCTGGGCGGGGGGCACAGATACGCAGTATTTT | CASSPPWAGGTDTQYF
TRBJ2-7 | TRBD1 | . | TRBV9 | TGTGCCAGCAGCGTCGATCCACAGGGGGCCAGCGAGCAGTACTTC | CASSVDPQGASEQYF
TRBJ1-1 | . | few | TRBV9 | TGTGCCAGCAGCGTAACGGGAATGAACACTGAAGCTTTCTTT | CASSVTGMNTEAFF
TRBJ2-1 | . | . | TRBV7-3 | TGTGCCAGCAGCTCCCCTACCGACCCTTCGGGAGCTTACAATGAGCAGTTCTTC | CASSSPTDPSGAYNEQFF
TRBJ2-1 | . | . | TRBV5-1 | TGCGCCAGCAGCTTGCCGGGAACCTCCTACAATGAGCAGTTCTTC | CASSLPGTSYNEQFF
TRBJ2-1 | TRBD2 | . | TRBV30 | TGTGCCTGGAAGTTAGCGGGAGGTCGTGAGCAGTTCTTC | CAWKLAGGREQFF
TRBJ1-2 | . | . | TRBV7-9 | TGTGCCAGCAGCGAGGACAGTAACTATGGCTACACCTTC | CASSEDSNYGYTF
TRBJ1-1 | TRBD1 | . | TRBV15 | TGTGCCACCCGACAGGGCGGAAACACTGAAGCTTTCTTT | CATRQGGNTEAFF
TRBJ2-3 | TRBD2 | once | TRBV7-2 | TGTGCCAGCAGCCCCCCGGGACTAAGAGATACGCAGTATTTT | CASSPPGLRDTQYF
TRBJ1-3 | . | . | TRBV11-2 | TGTGCCAGCAGCTCCGGTCCTCTCGGTACCATATATTTT | CASSSGPLGTIYF
TRBJ1-2 | . | . | TRBV5-1 | TGCGCCAGCAGCCCCGGGGGGGAGTATGGCTACACCTTC | CASSPGGEYGYTF
TRBJ2-6 | TRBD1 | few | TRBV6-1 | TGTGCCAGCAGTGAAGCCCGCCTCCGGACAGGGGGTGACTCTGGGGCCAACGTCCTGACTTTC | CASSEARLRTGGDSGANVLTF
TRBJ2-1 | TRBD1 | . | TRBV19 | TGTGCCAGTAGTCCAAGGACAGGGTATGAGCAGTTCTTC | CASSPRTGYEQFF
TRBJ2-5 | TRBD1 | once | TRBV7-9 | TGTGCCAGCAGCCCCGACAGGGGGCGCAGGGAGACCCAGTACTTC | CASSPDRGRRETQYF
TRBJ2-7 | . | . | TRBV30 | TGTGCCTGGGCGAACGGCAGGGTCTACGAGCAGTACTTC | CAWANGRVYEQYF
TRBJ1-2 | . | . | TRBV7-3 | TGTGCCAGCAGGCCTCAGTCTACAGGGCACCGGACCTATGGCTACACCTTC | CASRPQSTGHRTYGYTF
TRBJ2-3 | TRBD2 | . | TRBV4-2 | TGTGCCAGCAGCCAAGGGGAGACTAGCGGTGCAGATACGCAGTATTTT | CASSQGETSGADTQYF
TRBJ2-1 | . | . | TRBV7-9 | TGTGCCAGCAGCCCCATGACTTACAATGAGCAGTTCTTC | CASSPMTYNEQFF
TRBJ2-5 | . | . | TRBV30 | TGTGCCTGGAGTGGGTCAGGATTTCAAGAGACCCAGTACTTC | CAWSGSGFQETQYF
TRBJ1-1 | . | . | TRBV29-1 | TGCAGCGTAGATGGGGGGAGGGCTTTCTTT | CSVDGGRAFF
TRBJ2-5 | TRBD2 | . | TRBV5-1 | TGCGCCAGCAGAGCTAGCGGAGCCCCCGGGGAGACCCAGTACTTC | CASRASGAPGETQYF
TRBJ1-1 | TRBD1 | . | TRBV11-2 | TGTGCCAGCAGCTTAGATATGACAGGGGGCAGGACTGAAGCTTTCTTT | CASSLDMTGGRTEAFF
TRBJ2-2 | . | few | TRBV5-4 | TGTGCCAGCAGCAAAACAGCAGGCACCGGGGAGCTGTTTTTT | CASSKTAGTGELFF
TRBJ1-2 | . | . | TRBV19 | TGTGCCAGTAGTATAGCGGGGATCTATGGCTACACCTTC | CASSIAGIYGYTF